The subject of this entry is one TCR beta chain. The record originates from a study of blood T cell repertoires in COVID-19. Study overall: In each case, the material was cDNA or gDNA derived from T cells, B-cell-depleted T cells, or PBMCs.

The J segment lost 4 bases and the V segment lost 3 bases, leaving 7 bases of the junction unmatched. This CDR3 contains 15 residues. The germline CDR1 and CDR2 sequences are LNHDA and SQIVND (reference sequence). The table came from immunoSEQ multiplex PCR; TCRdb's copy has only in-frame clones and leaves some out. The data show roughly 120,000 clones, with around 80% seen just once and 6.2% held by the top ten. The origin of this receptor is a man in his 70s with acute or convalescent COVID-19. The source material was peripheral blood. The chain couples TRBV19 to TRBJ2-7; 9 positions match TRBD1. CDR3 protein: CASSISGQGMYEQYF. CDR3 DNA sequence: TGTGCCAGTAGTATTAGCGGACAGGGGATGTACGAGCAGTACTTC.